The 2 T cell receptor beta chains presented below share a single source sample, sequenced in a study of beta chain bispecific antibodies for T cell cancers. Study conclusions and caveats: Most targeted TRBV signal came from the leukemia cell line cells, not normal T cells. The TRBV12-3 share of total TRBV signal fell around 99% after anti-TRBV12 rather than anti-CD19 exposure.

TCRdb independently ran MiXCR on the 5' RACE reads; one entry per CDR3 protein. Seen here are about 20,000 distinct CDR3 sequences, around 2% observed once, and the top ten hold approximately 5.4%. Their antigen targets remain unknown. Expansion lasted two to four days, with either anti-CD3 antibody OKT3 or CD3/CD28 beads. The sample was healthy donor T cells cultured with leukemia cells, taken from a culture containing a bispecific antibody targeting TCR Vbeta12. Receptors were obtained from a human donor in good health. Some clones in this sample may be carry-over from other donors' samples.

This clonotype was observed many times. V gene TRBV4-1 combines with J gene TRBJ1-2, with D maybe TRBD1 (5 bases). From germline, CDR1 is MGHRA and CDR2 YSYEKL. Trimming removed 7 bases at V and 0 bases at J, with 12 bases between. This CDR3 spans 14 amino acids. Written as DNA, the CDR3 is TGCGCCAGCACCGGACACTCCGCTAACTATGGCTACACCTTC. This codes for CASTGHSANYGYTF.

This clonotype was observed a handful of times. The chain links TRBV10-3 to TRBJ1-2, with 7 bases that match TRBD1. The CDR3 is 15 residues long. The V and J ends lost 2 bases and 4 bases, in that order; junction bases with no gene match: 7. Germline loops: CDR1 ENHRY, CDR2 SYGVKD. For the CDR3, the DNA is TGTGCCATCAGTGAGGCGCGGGGACAGTTCTATGGCTACACCTTC. Amino acid sequence: CAISEARGQFYGYTF.